A single sample is the source of the 10 T cell receptor beta chains below, sequenced in a study of cytomegalovirus exposure and HLA in healthy donors. PCR amplification relied on 60 Vbeta primers (plus 13 Jbeta primers). Libraries were prepared by immunoSEQ multiplex PCR; TCRdb keeps only in-frame clonotypes and omits some of them. Here the sample spans 150,000 to 250,000 clones, 82% being singletons. The sequenced sample was PBMCs. Receptors originate from a woman in her fifties or sixties in good health and CMV-seropositive.

The rearrangement joins TRBV2 to TRBJ1-5, with D possibly matching TRBD1 (5 bases). Germline V gives CDR1 SNHLY, CDR2 FYNNEI. The CDR3 has 14 residues. Trimming left V 6 bases short and J 5 bases short, with 14 bases between. This CDR3 reads CASRGDPGDQPQHF. In DNA, the CDR3 is TGTGCCAGCAGGGGGGACCCGGGGGATCAGCCCCAGCATTTT.

The J gene is TRBJ2-3, the V gene TRBV7-9; D is unresolved. V was trimmed by 0 bases and J by 5 bases, leaving 6 bases between them. This CDR3 comprises 13 residues. CDR1 and CDR2 from the germline V gene are SEHNR and FQNEAQ (reference sequence). CDR3 nucleotides: TGTGCCAGCAGCTTAGCGCGAGGAGATACGCAGTATTTT. Amino acids: CASSLARGDTQYF.

As regards this clone: An end of the junction does not agree with germline; a read error may underlie this. The rearrangement links TRBV7-9 to TRBJ2-6; D perhaps matches TRBD1 (5 bases). CDR1 and CDR2 from the germline V gene are SEHNR and FQNEAQ (reference sequence). This CDR3 has 18 residues. The CDR3 DNA sequence: TGTGCCAGCACCAACGACAATAGGGGTGTATCTGGGGCCAACGGCCTGACTTTC. It is translated as CASTNDNRGVSGANGLTF.

This sequence joins TRBV5-1 and TRBJ2-7, with D possibly TRBD2 on 6 matching bases. Trimming cost V 4 bases and J 3 bases, with 14 bases left between them. There are 14 residues in the CDR3. Germline lookup yields CDR1 SGHRS and CDR2 YFSETQ. CDR3 residues: CASSPGTPYYEQYF. DNA of the CDR3: TGCGCCAGCAGCCCGGGGACTCCCTACTACGAGCAGTACTTC.

The J gene is TRBJ2-7, the V gene TRBV28, with D possibly matching TRBD2 (6 bases). In germline, CDR1 is MDHEN, CDR2 SYDVKM. Between the trimmed V and J ends, which lost 3 bases and 3 bases, there was a span of 30 bases. CDR3 length: 20 residues. The CDR3: CASSFLGRGRLKLSGYEQYF. CDR3 sequence (DNA): TGTGCCAGCAGTTTCCTCGGGCGCGGTCGGCTTAAACTTAGCGGCTACGAGCAGTACTTC.

The J gene is TRBJ2-1, the V gene TRBV5-4, with TRBD2 as a possible D gene (5 bases). Germline V gene data show CDR1 as SGHNT and CDR2 as YYREEE (reference sequence). Trimming stripped 3 bases from V and 4 bases from J, with 14 bases between. There are 15 residues in the CDR3. The chain's CDR3 is CASSSGGPLYNEQFF. CDR3 nucleotide sequence: TGTGCCAGCAGCTCCGGAGGACCCTTATACAATGAGCAGTTCTTC.

The chain is built from TRBV5-6 and TRBJ2-7; TRBD1 aligns across 11 bases. This CDR3 region has 15 residues. Per the germline V gene, CDR1 is SGHDT and CDR2 is YYEEEE. V lost 4 bases, J lost 0 bases, and 3 bases stayed unmatched. The CDR3 sequence is CASSGGQGVSYEQYF. The DNA of the CDR3 is TGTGCCAGCAGCGGGGGACAGGGGGTCTCCTACGAGCAGTACTTC.

J is TRBJ2-1 and V is TRBV6-5; 10 bases match TRBD1. V dropped 6 bases and J dropped 9; count of bases not matched to a gene: 11. The CDR3 totals 15 residues. Germline loops: CDR1 MNHEY, CDR2 SVGAGI. The CDR3 DNA reads as TGTGCCAGCAGCCCGGCGGGACAGGGGTTGGCTGAGCAGTTCTTC. This codes for CASSPAGQGLAEQFF.

This clone was observed a single time. The genes are TRBV10-3 and TRBJ2-7; D unclear. Germline loops: CDR1 ENHRY, CDR2 SYGVKD. The CDR3 length is 13 residues. The V end lost 0 bases, the J end lost 5 bases, and 8 bases lay between the germline ends. Here the CDR3 DNA reads TGTGCCATCAGTGAGTCAGACCGGGACGAGCAGTACTTC. Translation gives CAISESDRDEQYF.

The chain recombines TRBV27 with TRBJ2-3; the D is unclear. The CDR3 covers 14 residues. The V and J ends lost 3 bases and 0 bases respectively, with 7 bases between them. The V gene's germline CDR1 is MNHEY and CDR2 SMNVEV (reference sequence). CDR3 residues: CASSFSGSTDTQYF. The CDR3 region has the DNA TGTGCCAGCAGTTTCTCGGGTAGCACAGATACGCAGTATTTT.